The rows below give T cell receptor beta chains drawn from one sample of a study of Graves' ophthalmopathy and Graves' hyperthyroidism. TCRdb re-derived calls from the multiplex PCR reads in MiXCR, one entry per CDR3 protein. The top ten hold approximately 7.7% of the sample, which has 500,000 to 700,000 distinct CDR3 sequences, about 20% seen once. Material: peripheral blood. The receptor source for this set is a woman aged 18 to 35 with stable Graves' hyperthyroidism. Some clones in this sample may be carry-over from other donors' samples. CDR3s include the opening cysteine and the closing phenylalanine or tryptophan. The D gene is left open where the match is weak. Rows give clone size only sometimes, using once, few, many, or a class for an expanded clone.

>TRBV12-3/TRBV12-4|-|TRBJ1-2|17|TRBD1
CASSFYPKKRQGYGYTF
TGTGCCAGCAGTTTTTACCCCAAAAAACGACAGGGTTATGGCTACACCTTC
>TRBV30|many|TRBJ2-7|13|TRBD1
CAWNGAGGIEQYF
TGTGCCTGGAATGGGGCAGGGGGAATCGAGCAGTACTTC
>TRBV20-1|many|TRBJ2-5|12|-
CSAQEGRETQYF
TGCAGTGCCCAGGAGGGCCGGGAGACCCAGTACTTC
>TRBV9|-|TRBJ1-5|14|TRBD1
CASSQGQGHQPQHF
TGTGCCAGCAGCCAAGGACAGGGGCATCAGCCCCAGCATTTT
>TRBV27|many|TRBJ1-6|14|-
CASRFSENDSPLHF
TGTGCCAGCAGATTTTCTGAGAATGATTCACCCCTCCACTTT
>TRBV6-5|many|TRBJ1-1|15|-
CASSYPQDRNTEAFF
TGTGCCAGCAGTTACCCACAGGATAGAAACACTGAAGCTTTCTTT
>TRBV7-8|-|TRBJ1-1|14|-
CASSPKRLNTEAFF
TGTGCCAGCAGCCCTAAGCGATTGAACACTGAAGCTTTCTTT
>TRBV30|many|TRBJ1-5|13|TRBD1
CAWGQGPNQPQHF
TGTGCCTGGGGACAGGGCCCTAATCAGCCCCAGCATTTT
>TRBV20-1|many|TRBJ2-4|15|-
CSAEEGDPAKNIQYF
TGCAGTGCCGAGGAGGGGGATCCGGCCAAAAACATTCAGTACTTC
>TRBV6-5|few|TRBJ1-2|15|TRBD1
CASSYMEGAFSGYTF
TGTGCCAGCAGTTACATGGAGGGGGCGTTTTCTGGCTACACCTTC
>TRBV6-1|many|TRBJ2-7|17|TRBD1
CASSGPSTGEWNYEQYF
TGTGCCAGCAGTGGGCCTAGTACAGGGGAGTGGAACTACGAGCAGTACTTC
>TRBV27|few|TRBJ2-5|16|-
CASSLSFPGLGETQYF
TGTGCCAGCAGTTTAAGTTTTCCTGGCCTGGGAGAGACCCAGTACTTC
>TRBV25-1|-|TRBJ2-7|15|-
CASSRYGGQSYEQYF
TGTGCCAGCAGTCGCTACGGGGGGCAGTCCTACGAGCAGTACTTC
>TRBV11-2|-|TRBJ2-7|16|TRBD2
CASSRTSGRTPYEQYF
TGTGCCAGCAGCCGGACTAGCGGGAGAACCCCCTACGAGCAGTACTTC
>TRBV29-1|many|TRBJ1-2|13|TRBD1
CSVVTGDKDGYTF
TGCAGCGTTGTGACAGGGGATAAGGATGGCTACACCTTC
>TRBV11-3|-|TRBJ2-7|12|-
CASSLEEGEQYF
TGTGCCAGCAGCTTAGAAGAAGGCGAGCAGTACTTC
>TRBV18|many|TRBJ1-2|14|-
CASSPVQGNYGYTF
TGTGCCAGCTCACCCGTCCAGGGAAACTATGGCTACACCTTC
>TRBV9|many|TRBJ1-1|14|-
CASSVEPERAEAFF
TGTGCCAGCAGCGTAGAACCCGAGCGGGCTGAAGCTTTCTTT
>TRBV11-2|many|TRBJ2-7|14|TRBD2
CASSLGREPYEQYF
TGTGCCAGCAGCTTAGGGCGGGAGCCCTACGAGCAGTACTTC
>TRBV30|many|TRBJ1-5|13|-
CAWSVDRNQPQHF
TGTGCCTGGAGTGTAGACCGAAATCAGCCCCAGCATTTT
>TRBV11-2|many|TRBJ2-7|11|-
CASRLESGQYF
TGTGCCAGCAGACTCGAGTCGGGGCAGTACTTC
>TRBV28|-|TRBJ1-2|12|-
CASRPAGGGYTF
TGTGCCAGCAGACCCGCCGGGGGGGGCTACACCTTC
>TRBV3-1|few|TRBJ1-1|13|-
CASSSGPVVEAFF
TGTGCCAGCAGCTCTGGGCCGGTAGTTGAAGCTTTCTTT
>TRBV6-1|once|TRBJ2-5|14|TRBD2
CAIQEGGGGETQYF
TGTGCCATCCAAGAGGGCGGGGGAGGGGAGACCCAGTACTTC
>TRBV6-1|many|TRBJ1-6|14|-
CASSGTAVRSPLHF
TGTGCCAGCAGTGGGACAGCCGTACGTTCACCCCTCCACTTT
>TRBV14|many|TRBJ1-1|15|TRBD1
CASSPRTGGWTEAFF
TGTGCCAGCAGCCCGAGGACAGGTGGGTGGACTGAAGCTTTCTTT
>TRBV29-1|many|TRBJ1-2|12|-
CSVEEGTHGYTF
TGCAGCGTTGAAGAGGGGACCCATGGCTACACCTTC
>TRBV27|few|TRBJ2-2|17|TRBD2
CASNFITSGGLAGELFF
TGTGCCAGCAACTTCATCACTAGCGGGGGGTTGGCCGGGGAGCTGTTTTTT
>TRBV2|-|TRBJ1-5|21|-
CASSELIYNIKASGINQPQHF
TGTGCCAGCAGTGAACTGATCTACAATATAAAGGCCAGCGGGATCAATCAGCCCCAGCATTTT
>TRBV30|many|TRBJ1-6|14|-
CAWKRQSPSSPLHF
TGTGCCTGGAAACGTCAATCCCCTTCTTCACCCCTCCACTTT
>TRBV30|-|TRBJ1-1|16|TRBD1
CAWSRDRGPTNTEAFF
TGTGCCTGGAGTCGCGACAGGGGGCCAACGAACACTGAAGCTTTCTTT
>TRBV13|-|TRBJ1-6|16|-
CASSLWGSSYNSPLHF
TGTGCCAGCAGCTTATGGGGTAGCTCCTATAATTCACCCCTCCACTTT
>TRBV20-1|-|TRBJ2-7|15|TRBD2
CSAWTSGRSSYEQYF
TGCAGTGCTTGGACTAGCGGGAGGTCCAGCTACGAGCAGTACTTC
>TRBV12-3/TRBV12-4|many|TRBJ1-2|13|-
CASSPSIPARLTF
TGTGCCAGCAGTCCCTCTATCCCGGCCCGCCTCACCTTC
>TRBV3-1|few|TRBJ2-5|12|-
CASSHQGKTQYF
TGTGCCAGCAGCCACCAGGGGAAGACCCAGTACTTC
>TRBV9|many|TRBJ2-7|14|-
CASSENPGTYEQYF
TGTGCCAGCAGCGAGAACCCCGGGACCTACGAGCAGTACTTC
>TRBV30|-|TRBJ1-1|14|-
CAWRGDGANTEAFF
TGTGCCTGGAGAGGGGACGGAGCGAACACTGAAGCTTTCTTT
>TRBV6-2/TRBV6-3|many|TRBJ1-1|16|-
CASSSPLAGSNTEAFF
TGTGCCAGCAGCTCCCCCCTTGCCGGGTCGAACACTGAAGCTTTCTTT
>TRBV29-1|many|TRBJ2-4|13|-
CSVQQGSENIQYF
TGCAGCGTGCAACAGGGATCCGAAAACATTCAGTACTTC
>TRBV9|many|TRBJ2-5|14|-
CASSTIGEEETQYF
TGTGCCAGCAGCACGATAGGGGAGGAGGAGACCCAGTACTTC
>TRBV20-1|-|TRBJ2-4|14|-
CSASCGSDKNIQYF
TGCAGTGCTAGTTGCGGGTCGGACAAAAACATTCAGTACTTC
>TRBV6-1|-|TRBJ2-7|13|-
CASRATANYEQYF
TGTGCCAGCAGGGCTACAGCCAACTACGAGCAGTACTTC
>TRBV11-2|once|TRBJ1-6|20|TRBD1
CASSIQDRGRGKSYHSPLHF
TGTGCCAGCAGCATCCAGGACAGGGGGCGTGGGAAATCCTATCATTCACCCCTCCACTTT
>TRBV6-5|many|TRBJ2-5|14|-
CASTAAQYQETQYF
TGTGCCAGCACGGCGGCCCAGTACCAAGAGACCCAGTACTTC
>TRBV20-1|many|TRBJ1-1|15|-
CSARDRQALGTEAFF
TGCAGTGCTAGAGATCGACAGGCTTTGGGCACTGAAGCTTTCTTT
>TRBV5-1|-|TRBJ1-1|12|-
CASSLPPAEAFF
TGCGCCAGCAGCTTGCCCCCAGCCGAAGCTTTCTTT
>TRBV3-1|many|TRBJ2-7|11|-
CASSQSYEQYF
TGTGCCAGCAGCCAATCCTACGAGCAGTACTTC
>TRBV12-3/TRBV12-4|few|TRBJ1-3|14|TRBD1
CATRQGARGNTIYF
TGTGCTACAAGACAGGGGGCGCGAGGAAACACCATATATTTT
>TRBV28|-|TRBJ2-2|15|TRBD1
CASSSGTGDTGELFF
TGTGCCAGCAGTTCCGGGACAGGGGACACCGGGGAGCTGTTTTTT
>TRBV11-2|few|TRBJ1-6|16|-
CASRNTGTPYNSPLHF
TGTGCCAGCAGGAATACCGGGACACCCTATAATTCACCCCTCCACTTT
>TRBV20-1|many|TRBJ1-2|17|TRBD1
CSAYQTGMALNNYGYTF
TGCAGTGCATACCAGACAGGGATGGCGCTGAATAACTATGGCTACACCTTC
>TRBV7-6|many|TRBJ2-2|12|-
CASLVASGELFF
TGTGCCAGCCTCGTAGCTTCCGGGGAGCTGTTTTTT
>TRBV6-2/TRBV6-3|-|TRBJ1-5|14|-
CASSYADSNQPQHF
TGTGCCAGCAGTTACGCCGATAGCAATCAGCCCCAGCATTTT
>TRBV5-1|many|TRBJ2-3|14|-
CASIPGLGTDTQYF
TGCGCCAGCATCCCGGGACTCGGCACAGATACGCAGTATTTT
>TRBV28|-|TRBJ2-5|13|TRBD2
CASSGGEQETQYF
TGTGCCAGCAGCGGGGGGGAACAAGAGACCCAGTACTTC
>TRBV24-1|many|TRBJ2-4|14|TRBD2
CATIIPSGVNIQYF
TGTGCCACCATCATCCCTAGCGGGGTTAACATTCAGTACTTC
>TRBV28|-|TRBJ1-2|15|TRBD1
CASSTSGTAGGGYTF
TGTGCCAGCAGTACATCCGGGACAGCGGGTGGTGGCTACACCTTC
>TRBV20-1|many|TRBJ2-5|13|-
CSARGQNQETQYF
TGCAGTGCTAGAGGACAGAACCAAGAGACCCAGTACTTC
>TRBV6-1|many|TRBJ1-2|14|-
CASSERPRQKGYTF
TGTGCCAGCAGTGAGCGGCCGAGGCAAAAAGGCTACACCTTC